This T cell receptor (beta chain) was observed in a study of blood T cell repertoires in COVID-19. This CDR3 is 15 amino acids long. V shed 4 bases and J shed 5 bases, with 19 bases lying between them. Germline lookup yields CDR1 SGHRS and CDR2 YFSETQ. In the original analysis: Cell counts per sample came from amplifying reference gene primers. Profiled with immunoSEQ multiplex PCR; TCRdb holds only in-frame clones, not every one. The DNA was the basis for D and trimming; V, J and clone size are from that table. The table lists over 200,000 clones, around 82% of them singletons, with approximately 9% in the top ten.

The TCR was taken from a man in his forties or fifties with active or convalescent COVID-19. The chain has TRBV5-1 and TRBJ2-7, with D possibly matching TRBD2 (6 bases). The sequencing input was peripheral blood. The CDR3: CASSRGTLLAHEQYF. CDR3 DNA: TGCGCCAGCAGCCGGGGGACTCTTCTCGCCCACGAGCAGTACTTC.